The T cell receptor beta chain described here comes from a study of early T cells in non-severe SARS-CoV-2 infection. TCRdb re-analysed the 5' RACE reads in MiXCR, keeping a single row per CDR3 protein. This table holds over 45,000 distinct CDR3 sequences, 5% to 7.5% found once. V lost 6 bases and J 6 bases, leaving 22 bases between the germline ends. CDR3 size: 16 residues. Germline CDR1 reads SGHKS; CDR2 reads YYEKEE (reference sequence). The sample consisted of whole blood, taken at baseline. V usage is TRBV5-5 and J usage is TRBJ2-1; the D is unclear. This clonotype was obtained from an adult who was a healthcare worker with PCR-confirmed SARS-CoV-2 infection or an uninfected control (not recorded which). The CDR3 loop reads CASNAPGLVLGNEQFF. DNA for the CDR3: TGTGCCAGCAACGCCCCTGGGCTGGTCCTCGGCAATGAGCAGTTCTTC. The whole variable domain, filled in from reference TRBV5-5 and TRBJ2-1, reads DAGVTQSPTHLIKTRGQQVTLRCSPISGHKSVSWYQQVLGQGPQFIFQYYEKEERGRGNFPDRFSARQFPNYSSELNVNALLLGDSALYLCASNAPGLVLGNEQFFGPGTRLTVL.